The source of this T cell receptor beta chain is a study of T cells expressing NK-cell markers. Across the study: One of eight sequenced donors was HCMV-seronegative; the other seven were seropositive.

A 5'RACE template switching approach incorporating UMIs was used to make TCR beta cDNA. TCRdb processed the 5' RACE reads again and assigns one entry to each CDR3 protein, with no DNA. Its table lists 400,000 or so distinct CDR3 sequences. In the case of this clonotype: Its target is unknown.

Study-level results: The CD3+CD56-NKG2C+ fraction of a few donors was also led by these clonotypes. The contribution of dominant NKG2C+ clonotypes to CD8+ T cells in roughly 6 donors was roughly 1.0-7.5%.

The CDR3 extends over 16 amino acids. Germline V gene lookup returns CDR1 LNHNV and CDR2 YYDKDF (reference sequence). Sample: blood T cells: a sorted CD56 or NKG2C T cell subset, CD4+ or CD8+ T cells, or bulk PBMC T cells (not recorded which). J is TRBJ1-3 and V is TRBV15; the D call from TCRdb, TRBD1, cannot be confirmed without DNA. The sequence was obtained from a woman aged 45 to 65 in good health. This CDR3 reads CATSTRRGVSGNTIYF.